This T cell receptor beta chain comes out of a study of blood T cell repertoires in COVID-19. About the research overall: In each case, the material was cDNA or gDNA derived from T cells, B-cell-depleted T cells, or PBMCs.

The CDR3 sequence is 13 residues long. V was pared by 5 bases and J by 1 base, with 8 bases between. The germline V gene encodes CDR1 LGHNA and CDR2 YNFKEQ. Study processing details: Reference gene primer amplification in the assay estimated nucleated cell counts. Profiling relied on immunoSEQ multiplex PCR, and the TCRdb table lists in-frame clones only, not all of them. V and J calls and clone size are those listed in that table; D and trimming were worked out from the DNA. The sample includes about 42,000 clones, about nine tenths of them seen just once. This chain joins TRBV4-2 and TRBJ1-1; D gene uncertain. Sequencing input: peripheral blood. The clonotype was recovered from a human donor in a cohort sampled during active COVID-19. The CDR3 nucleotides read TGTGCCAGCAGCTCCCGGGGGAACACTGAAGCTTTCTTT. Its translation: CASSSRGNTEAFF.